The clone carrying this T cell receptor (beta chain) was recorded many times. Its specificity is not known. The CDR3 runs to 11 residues. In germline, CDR1 is SQVTM, CDR2 ANQGSEA. V lost 8 bases and J 5 bases, leaving 11 bases between the germline ends. 5'RACE template switching produced TCR cDNA carrying a universal primer site and UMIs. In TCRdb, the 5' RACE reads were re-called with MiXCR into one record per CDR3 protein. The sample includes some 120,000 distinct CDR3 sequences, approximately 8.4% of them seen just once. The data derive from a study of T cells after yellow fever vaccination. Study-level points and caveats: The CD4 and CD8 compartments had a small share of their clonotypes in common. FACS-sorted repertoires could harbor abundant contaminating bulk-population clonotypes. The booster saw the reappearance of most primary-vaccination clones (approximately 97% CD4, 80% to 90% CD8).

This clonotype originated in a man younger than 40 who received the YFV17D yellow fever vaccine. The chain links TRBV29-1 to TRBJ2-3; no firm D call. The sequenced sample was CD8+ T cells sorted from PBMCs, obtained 45 days after the yellow fever booster vaccination. CDR3 in amino acids: CSHSLGDTQYF. The CDR3, as DNA: TGCAGCCACAGCCTGGGAGATACGCAGTATTTT.